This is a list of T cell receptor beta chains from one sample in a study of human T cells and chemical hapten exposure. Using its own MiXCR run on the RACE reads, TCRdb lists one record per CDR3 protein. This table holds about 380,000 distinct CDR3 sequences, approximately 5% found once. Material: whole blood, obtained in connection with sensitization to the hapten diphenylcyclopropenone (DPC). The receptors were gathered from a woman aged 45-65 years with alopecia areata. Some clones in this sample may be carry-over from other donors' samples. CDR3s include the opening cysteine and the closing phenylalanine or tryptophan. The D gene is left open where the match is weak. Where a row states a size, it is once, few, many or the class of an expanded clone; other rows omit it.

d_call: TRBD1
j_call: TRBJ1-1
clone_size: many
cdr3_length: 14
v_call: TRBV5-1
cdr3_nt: TGCGCCAGCTGCCCAGGGGGGGGAAACACTGAAGCTTTCTTT
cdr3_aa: CASCPGGGNTEAFF

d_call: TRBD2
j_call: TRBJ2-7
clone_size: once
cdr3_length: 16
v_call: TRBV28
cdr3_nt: TGTGCCAGCAGTTTCCCCGGCGGGGGGAGCTCCTACGAGCAGTACTTC
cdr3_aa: CASSFPGGGSSYEQYF

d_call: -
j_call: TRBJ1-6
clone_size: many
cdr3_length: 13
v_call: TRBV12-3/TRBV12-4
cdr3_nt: TGTGCCAGCAGTGCGGGACTCAATTCACCCCTCCACTTT
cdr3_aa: CASSAGLNSPLHF

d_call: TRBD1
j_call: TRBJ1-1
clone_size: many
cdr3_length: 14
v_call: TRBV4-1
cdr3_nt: TGCGCCAGCAGCCAAGGACAGGGCGGCACTGAAGCTTTCTTT
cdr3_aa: CASSQGQGGTEAFF

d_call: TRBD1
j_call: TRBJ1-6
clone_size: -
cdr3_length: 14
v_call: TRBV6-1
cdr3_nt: TGTGCCAGAACATCACAGGGGAGGAATTCACCCCTCCACTTT
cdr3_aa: CARTSQGRNSPLHF

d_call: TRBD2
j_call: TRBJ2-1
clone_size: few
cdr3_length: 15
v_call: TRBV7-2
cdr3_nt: TGTGCCAGCAGCCTCCCTAGCGGGGGGGGGAATGAGCAGTTCTTC
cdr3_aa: CASSLPSGGGNEQFF

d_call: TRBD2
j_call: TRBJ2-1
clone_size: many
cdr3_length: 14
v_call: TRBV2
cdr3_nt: TGTGCCACGGTGGCTAGCGGGATAAAGAATGAGCAGTTCTTC
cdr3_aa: CATVASGIKNEQFF

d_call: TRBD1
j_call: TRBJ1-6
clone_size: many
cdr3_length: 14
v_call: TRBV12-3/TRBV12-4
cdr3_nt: TGTGCCAGCAGACCGACAGGGATAGAATCACCCCTCCACTTT
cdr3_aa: CASRPTGIESPLHF

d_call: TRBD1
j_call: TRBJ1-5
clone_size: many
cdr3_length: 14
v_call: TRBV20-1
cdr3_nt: TGCAGTGCTAGCCGCGGGACAGGGGGGGAGCCCCAGCATTTT
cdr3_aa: CSASRGTGGEPQHF

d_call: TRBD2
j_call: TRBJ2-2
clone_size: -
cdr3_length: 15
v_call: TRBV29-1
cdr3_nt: TGCAGCGTTCAAGGACGCGGGGGGAAGGTCGGGGAGCTGTTTTTT
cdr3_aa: CSVQGRGGKVGELFF

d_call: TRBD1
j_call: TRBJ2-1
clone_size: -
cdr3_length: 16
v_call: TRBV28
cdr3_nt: TGTGCCAGCAGTTTGTCCCTCGCAGGGGGCAACAATGAGCAGTTCTTC
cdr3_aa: CASSLSLAGGNNEQFF

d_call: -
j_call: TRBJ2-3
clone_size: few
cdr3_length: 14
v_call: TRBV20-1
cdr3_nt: TGCAGTGCTAGGGGTAGCGCCCGCACAGATACGCAGTATTTT
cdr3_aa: CSARGSARTDTQYF

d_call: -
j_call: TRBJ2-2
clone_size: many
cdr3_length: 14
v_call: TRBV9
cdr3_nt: TGTGCCAGCAGCTTCGTAAGGGTCCCCGGGGAGCTGTTTTTT
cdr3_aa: CASSFVRVPGELFF

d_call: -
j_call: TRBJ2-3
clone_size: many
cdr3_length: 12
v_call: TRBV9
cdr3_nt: TGTGCCAGCAGCGTTCTGGCAGATACGCAGTATTTT
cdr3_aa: CASSVLADTQYF

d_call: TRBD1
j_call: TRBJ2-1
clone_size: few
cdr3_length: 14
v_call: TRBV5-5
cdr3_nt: TGTGCCAGCAGCTTCGGCGGGACAGGGAGACAGCAGTTCTTC
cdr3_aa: CASSFGGTGRQQFF

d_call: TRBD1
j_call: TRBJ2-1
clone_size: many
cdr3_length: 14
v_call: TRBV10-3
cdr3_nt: TGTGCCATCAGTGATAGACAGGGTGGCAATGAGCAGTTCTTC
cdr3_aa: CAISDRQGGNEQFF

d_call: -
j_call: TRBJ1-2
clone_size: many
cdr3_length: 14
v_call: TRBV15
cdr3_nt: TGTGCCACCAGCAGAGACGGGACGGACTATGGCTACACCTTC
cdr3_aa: CATSRDGTDYGYTF

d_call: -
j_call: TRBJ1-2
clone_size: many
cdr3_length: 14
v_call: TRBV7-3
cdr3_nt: TGTGCCAGCAGCTTAAGGGCAGTTAACTATGGCTACACCTTC
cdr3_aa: CASSLRAVNYGYTF

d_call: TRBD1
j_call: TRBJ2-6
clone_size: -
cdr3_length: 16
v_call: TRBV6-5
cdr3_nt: TGTGCCAGCACGAGCAGGGGGTGGTCTGGGGCCAACGTCCTGACTTTC
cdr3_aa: CASTSRGWSGANVLTF

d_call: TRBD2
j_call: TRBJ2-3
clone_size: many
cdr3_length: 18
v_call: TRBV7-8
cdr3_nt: TGTGCCAGCAGCTTAGACAGGGGACTAGCGGGTAGTTCAGATACGCAGTATTTT
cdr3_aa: CASSLDRGLAGSSDTQYF

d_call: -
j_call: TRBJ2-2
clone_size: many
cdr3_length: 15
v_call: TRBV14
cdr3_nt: TGTGCCAGCAGCCAAGTAGGCGGGTCGACCGGGGAGCTGTTTTTT
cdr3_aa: CASSQVGGSTGELFF

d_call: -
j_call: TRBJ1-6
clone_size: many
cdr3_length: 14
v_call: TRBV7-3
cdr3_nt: TGTGCCAGCAGCCGCCGGGACTTAAGTTCACCCCTCCACTTT
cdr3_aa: CASSRRDLSSPLHF

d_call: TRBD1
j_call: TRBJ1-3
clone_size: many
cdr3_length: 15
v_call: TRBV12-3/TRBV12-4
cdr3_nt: TGTGCCAGCAGCCGACAGGGGGTCTTTGGAAACACCATATATTTT
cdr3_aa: CASSRQGVFGNTIYF

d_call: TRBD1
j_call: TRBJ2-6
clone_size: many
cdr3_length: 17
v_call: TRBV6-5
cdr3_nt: TGTGCCAGCAAAAGGACAGGGCCTGACTCTGGGGCCAACGTCCTGACTTTC
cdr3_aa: CASKRTGPDSGANVLTF

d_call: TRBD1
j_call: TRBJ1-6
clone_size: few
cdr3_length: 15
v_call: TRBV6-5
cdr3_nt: TGTGCCAGCAGTAGGGACAGGGGGAGATTTTCACCCCTCCACTTT
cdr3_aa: CASSRDRGRFSPLHF

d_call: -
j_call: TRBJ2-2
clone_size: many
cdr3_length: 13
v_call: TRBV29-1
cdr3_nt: TGCAGCGTTGAATCTCTAAACACCGGGGAGCTGTTTTTT
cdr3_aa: CSVESLNTGELFF

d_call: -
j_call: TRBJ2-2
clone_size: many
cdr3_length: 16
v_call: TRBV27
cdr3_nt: TGTGCCAGCAGTTCCTCTGGAATGGGCCCAACCGGGGAGCTGTTTTTT
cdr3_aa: CASSSSGMGPTGELFF

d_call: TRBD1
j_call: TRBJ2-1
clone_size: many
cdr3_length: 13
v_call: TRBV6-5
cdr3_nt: TGTGCCAGCAGTTACCAGGGGACAGCCGAGCAGTTCTTC
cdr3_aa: CASSYQGTAEQFF

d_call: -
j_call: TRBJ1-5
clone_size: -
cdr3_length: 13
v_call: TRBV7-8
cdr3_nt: TGTGCCAGCAGTTCCTCCGGGACACTGCCCCAGCATTTT
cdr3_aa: CASSSSGTLPQHF

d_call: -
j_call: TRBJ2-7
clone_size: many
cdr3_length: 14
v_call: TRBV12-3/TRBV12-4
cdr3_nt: TGTGCCAGCAGTCCCCGTAGCGGAGCCTACGAGCAGTACTTC
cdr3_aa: CASSPRSGAYEQYF

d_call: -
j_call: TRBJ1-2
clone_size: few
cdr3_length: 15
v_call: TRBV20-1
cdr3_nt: TGCAGTGCTAGACCCCACCTTGCGGAAAACTATGGCTACACCTTC
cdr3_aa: CSARPHLAENYGYTF

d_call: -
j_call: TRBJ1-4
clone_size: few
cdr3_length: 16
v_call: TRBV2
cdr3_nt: TGTGCCAGCAGCCTATTCGACGTGTCTCATAATGAAAAACTGTTTTTT
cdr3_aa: CASSLFDVSHNEKLFF

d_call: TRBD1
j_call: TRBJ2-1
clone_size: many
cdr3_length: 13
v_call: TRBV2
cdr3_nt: TGTGCCAGCAGTGAAGAGAAGGGGGCTGAGCAGTTCTTC
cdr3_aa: CASSEEKGAEQFF

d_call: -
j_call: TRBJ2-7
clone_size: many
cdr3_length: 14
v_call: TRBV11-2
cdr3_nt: TGTGCCAGCAGCCGCCCCTTTCGGCGGTACGAGCAGTACTTC
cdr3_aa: CASSRPFRRYEQYF

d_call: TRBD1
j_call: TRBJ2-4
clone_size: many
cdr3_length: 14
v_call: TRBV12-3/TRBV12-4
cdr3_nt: TGTGCCAGCAGTTTCCTTACAGGGGCGGGCATTCAGTACTTC
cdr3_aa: CASSFLTGAGIQYF

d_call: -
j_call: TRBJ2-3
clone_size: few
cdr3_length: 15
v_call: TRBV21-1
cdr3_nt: TGTGCCAGCAGCAAGGTGGGACTGCACACAGATACGCAGTATTTT
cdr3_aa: CASSKVGLHTDTQYF

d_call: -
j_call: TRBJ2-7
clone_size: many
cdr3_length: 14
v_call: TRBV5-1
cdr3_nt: TGCGCCAGCAGCCTGGGTCTCCTCGCCTACGAGCAGTACTTC
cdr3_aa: CASSLGLLAYEQYF

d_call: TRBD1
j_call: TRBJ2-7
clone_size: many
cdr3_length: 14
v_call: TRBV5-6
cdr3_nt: TGTGCCAGCAGCTTGGGGGGACAGGGGAACGAGCAGTACTTC
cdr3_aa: CASSLGGQGNEQYF

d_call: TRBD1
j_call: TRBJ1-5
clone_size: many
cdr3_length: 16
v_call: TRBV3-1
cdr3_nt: TGTGCCAGCAGCTCCCGGACAGGGGGCGGCAATCAGCCCCAGCATTTT
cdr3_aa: CASSSRTGGGNQPQHF

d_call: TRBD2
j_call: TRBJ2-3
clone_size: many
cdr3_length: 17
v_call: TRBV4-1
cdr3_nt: TGCGCCAGCAGCCAAGATCTTGCGGGACTAGCGCCAGATACGCAGTATTTT
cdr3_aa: CASSQDLAGLAPDTQYF

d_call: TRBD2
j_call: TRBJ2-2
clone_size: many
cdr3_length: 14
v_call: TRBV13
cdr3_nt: TGTGCCAGCAGCCCCGGGACTAGGGCCGGGGAGCTGTTTTTT
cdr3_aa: CASSPGTRAGELFF

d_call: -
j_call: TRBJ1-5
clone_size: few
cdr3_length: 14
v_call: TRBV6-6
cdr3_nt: TGTGCCAGCAGTCCTTCCACCTTCAATCAGCCCCAGCATTTT
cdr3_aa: CASSPSTFNQPQHF

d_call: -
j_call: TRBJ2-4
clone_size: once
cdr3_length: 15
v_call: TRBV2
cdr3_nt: TGTGCCAGCAGTGAAACCCGTGTAGCCAAAAACATTCAGTACTTC
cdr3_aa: CASSETRVAKNIQYF

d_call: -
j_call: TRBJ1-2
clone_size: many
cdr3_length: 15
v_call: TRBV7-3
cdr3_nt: TGTGCCAGCAGCTTAAGCTCCGGACAGATCTATGGCTACACCTTC
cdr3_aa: CASSLSSGQIYGYTF

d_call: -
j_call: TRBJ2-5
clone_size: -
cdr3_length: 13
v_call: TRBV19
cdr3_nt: TGTGCCAGTAGTATAGGCAGGGGAGAGACCCAGTACTTC
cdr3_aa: CASSIGRGETQYF

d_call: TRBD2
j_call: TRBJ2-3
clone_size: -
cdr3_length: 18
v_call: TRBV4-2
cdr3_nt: TGTGCCAGCAGCCAAGGTTCTCGGCTAGCGGATAGCACAGATACGCAGTATTTT
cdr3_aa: CASSQGSRLADSTDTQYF